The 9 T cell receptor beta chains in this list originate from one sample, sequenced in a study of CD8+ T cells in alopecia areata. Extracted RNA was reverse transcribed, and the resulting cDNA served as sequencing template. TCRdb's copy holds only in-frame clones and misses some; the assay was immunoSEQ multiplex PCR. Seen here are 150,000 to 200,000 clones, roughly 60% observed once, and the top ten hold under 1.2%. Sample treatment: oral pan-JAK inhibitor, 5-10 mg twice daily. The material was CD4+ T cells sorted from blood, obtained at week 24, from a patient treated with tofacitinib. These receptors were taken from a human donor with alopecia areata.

The CDR3 bases are TGTGCCAGCACCCCTACAGGGCAGGAGACCCAGTACTTC. This sequence encodes CASTPTGQETQYF. J is TRBJ2-5 and V is TRBV11-2; D is possibly TRBD1 (6 bases). V was trimmed by 7 bases and J by 5 bases, leaving 14 bases between them. This CDR3 is 13 amino acids long. The V gene's germline CDR1 is SGHAT and CDR2 FQNNGV. Full variable domain (remainder filled in from reference TRBV11-2 and TRBJ2-5): EAGVAQSPRYKIIEKRQSVAFWCNPISGHATLYWYQQILGQGPKLLIQFQNNGVVDDSQLPKDRFSAERLKGVDSTLKIQPAKLEDSAVYLCASTPTGQETQYFGPGTRLLVL.

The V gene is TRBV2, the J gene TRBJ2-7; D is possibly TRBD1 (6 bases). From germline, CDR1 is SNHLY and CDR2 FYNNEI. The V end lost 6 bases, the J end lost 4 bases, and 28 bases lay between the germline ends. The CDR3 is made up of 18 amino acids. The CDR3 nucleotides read TGTGCCAGCAGCACCTATAACACAGGGCGCGCAGAGACTTACGAGCAGTACTTC. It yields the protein CASSTYNTGRAETYEQYF.

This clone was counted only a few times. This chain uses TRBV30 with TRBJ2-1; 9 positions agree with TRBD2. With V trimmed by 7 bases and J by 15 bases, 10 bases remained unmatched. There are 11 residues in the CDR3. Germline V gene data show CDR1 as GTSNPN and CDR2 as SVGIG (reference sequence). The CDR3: CASTRGGLRFF. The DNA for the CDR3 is TGTGCCTCAACGCGGGGGGGCCTCAGGTTCTTC. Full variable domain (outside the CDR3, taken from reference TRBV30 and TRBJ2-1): SQTIHQWPATLVQPVGSPLSLECTVEGTSNPNLYWYRQAAGRGLQLLFYSVGIGQISSEVPQNLSASRPQDRQFILSSKKLLLSDSGFYLCASTRGGLRFFGPGTRLTVL.

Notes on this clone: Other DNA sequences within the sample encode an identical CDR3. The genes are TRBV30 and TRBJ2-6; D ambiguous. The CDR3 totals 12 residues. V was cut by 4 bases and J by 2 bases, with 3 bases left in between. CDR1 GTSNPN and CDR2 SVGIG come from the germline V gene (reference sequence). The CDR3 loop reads CAWNPGANVLTF. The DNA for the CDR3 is TGTGCCTGGAATCCTGGGGCCAACGTCCTGACTTTC. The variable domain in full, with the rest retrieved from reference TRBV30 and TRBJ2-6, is SQTIHQWPATLVQPVGSPLSLECTVEGTSNPNLYWYRQAAGRGLQLLFYSVGIGQISSEVPQNLSASRPQDRQFILSSKKLLLSDSGFYLCAWNPGANVLTFGAGSRLTVL.

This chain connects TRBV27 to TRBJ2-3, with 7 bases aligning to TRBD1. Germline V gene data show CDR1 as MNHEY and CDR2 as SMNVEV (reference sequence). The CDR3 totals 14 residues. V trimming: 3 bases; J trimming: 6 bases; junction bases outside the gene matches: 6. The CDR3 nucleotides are TGTGCCAGCAGTTTCAGACGACAGGGCGATACGCAGTATTTT. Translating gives CASSFRRQGDTQYF.

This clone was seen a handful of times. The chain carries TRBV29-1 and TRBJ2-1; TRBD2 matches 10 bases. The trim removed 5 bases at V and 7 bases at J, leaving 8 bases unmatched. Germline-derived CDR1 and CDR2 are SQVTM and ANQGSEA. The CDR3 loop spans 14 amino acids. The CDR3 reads CSVKTSGPGNEQFF. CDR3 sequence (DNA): TGCAGCGTTAAGACTAGCGGGCCGGGGAATGAGCAGTTCTTC.

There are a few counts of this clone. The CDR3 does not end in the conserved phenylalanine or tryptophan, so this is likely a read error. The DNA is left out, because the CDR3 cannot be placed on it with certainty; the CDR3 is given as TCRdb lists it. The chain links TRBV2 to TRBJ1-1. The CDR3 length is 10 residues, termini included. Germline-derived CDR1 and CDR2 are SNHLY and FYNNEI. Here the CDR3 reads CASSGPADLI.

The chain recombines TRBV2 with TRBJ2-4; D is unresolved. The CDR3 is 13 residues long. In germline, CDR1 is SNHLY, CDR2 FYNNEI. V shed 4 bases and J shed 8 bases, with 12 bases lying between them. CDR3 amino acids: CASSGTLMDIQYF. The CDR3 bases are TGTGCCAGCAGTGGGACCCTGATGGACATTCAGTACTTC.

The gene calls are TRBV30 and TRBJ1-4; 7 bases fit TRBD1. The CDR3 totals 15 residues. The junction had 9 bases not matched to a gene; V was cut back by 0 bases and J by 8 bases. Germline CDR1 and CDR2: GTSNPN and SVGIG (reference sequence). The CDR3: CAWSVQAGGGEKLFF. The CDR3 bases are TGTGCCTGGAGTGTACAAGCAGGGGGGGGAGAAAAACTGTTTTTT.